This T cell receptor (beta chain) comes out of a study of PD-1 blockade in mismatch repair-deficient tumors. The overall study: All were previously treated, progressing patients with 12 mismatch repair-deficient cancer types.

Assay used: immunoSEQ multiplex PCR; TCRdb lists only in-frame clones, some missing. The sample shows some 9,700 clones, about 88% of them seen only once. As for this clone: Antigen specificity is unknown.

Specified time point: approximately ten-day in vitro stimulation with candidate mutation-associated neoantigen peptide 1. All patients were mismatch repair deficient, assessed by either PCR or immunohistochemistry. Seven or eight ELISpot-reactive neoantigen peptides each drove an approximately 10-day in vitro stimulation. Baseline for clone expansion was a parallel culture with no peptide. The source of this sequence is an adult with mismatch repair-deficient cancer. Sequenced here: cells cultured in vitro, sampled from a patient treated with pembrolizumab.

The CDR3 DNA is TGTGCCAGCAGTTTCCCCCCGGCGGGGGGGGGAGATACGCAGTATTTT. Translated, it gives CASSFPPAGGGDTQYF. The gene calls are TRBV28 and TRBJ2-3; 9 nucleotides agree with TRBD2. CDR3 length: 16 amino acids. V lost 3 bases to trimming and J lost 5 bases; unmatched junction nucleotides: 9. CDR1 and CDR2 (germline): MDHEN, SYDVKM.